The TCR beta chain under discussion was sequenced for a study of T cell repertoires in cytomegalovirus infection. Background on the study: Alongside well-studied HLA-B-restricted CMV epitopes, recently identified HLA-C-restricted CMV epitopes were also used. Indications of both CMV infection and matching HLA type were provided by public TCR beta signatures.

The CDR3 extends over 14 amino acids. After removal of 7 bases from V and 3 bases from J, the junction contained 8 bases not matched to a gene. The germline gives CDR1 MNHEY, CDR2 SVGEGT. Study-level results: Ex vivo responses were dominated by HLA-C-restricted CMV-specific TCR beta clonotypes. The study identified carriers of CMV plus the relevant HLA from cumulative public TCR beta family frequency.

One entry per CDR3 protein results from TCRdb running MiXCR on the reads. The sample includes under 150,000 distinct CDR3 sequences, around 30% of them seen just once. About this clonotype: Its antigen is currently unknown.

This specimen consisted of CD8+ T cells from cultured PBMCs, obtained from culture after CMV antigen stimulation. The receptor was isolated from a human donor in good health (CMV status not recorded). Some clones in this sample may be carry-over from other donors' samples. The gene calls are TRBV6-2 or TRBV6-3 and TRBJ2-7, with 8 positions matching TRBD1. Written as DNA, the CDR3 is TGTGCCAGCACTCGTGGACAGGGCCTCTACGAGCAGTACTTC. It codes for CASTRGQGLYEQYF.